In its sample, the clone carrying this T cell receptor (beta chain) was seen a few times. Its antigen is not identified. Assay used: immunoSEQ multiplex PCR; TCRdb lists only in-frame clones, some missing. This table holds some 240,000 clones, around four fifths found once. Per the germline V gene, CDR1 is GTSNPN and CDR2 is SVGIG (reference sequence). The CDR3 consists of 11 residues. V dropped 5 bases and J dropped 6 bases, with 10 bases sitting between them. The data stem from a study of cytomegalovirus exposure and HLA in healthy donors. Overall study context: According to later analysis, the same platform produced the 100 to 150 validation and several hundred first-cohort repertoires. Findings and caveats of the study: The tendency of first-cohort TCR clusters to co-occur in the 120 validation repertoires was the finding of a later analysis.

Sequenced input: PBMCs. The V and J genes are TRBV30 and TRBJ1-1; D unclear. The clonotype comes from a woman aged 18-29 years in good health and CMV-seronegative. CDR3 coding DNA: TGTGCCTGGGGGGAATTGGCTGAAGCTTTCTTT. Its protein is CAWGELAEAFF. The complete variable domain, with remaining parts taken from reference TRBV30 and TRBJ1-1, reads SQTIHQWPATLVQPVGSPLSLECTVEGTSNPNLYWYRQAAGRGLQLLFYSVGIGQISSEVPQNLSASRPQDRQFILSSKKLLLSDSGFYLCAWGELAEAFFGQGTRLTVV.